The subject of this entry is one T cell receptor beta chain. The V gene lost 5 bases and the J gene lost 13 bases, with 17 bases spanning the gap. Germline V gene lookup returns CDR1 SEHNR and CDR2 FQNEAQ (reference sequence). This CDR3 is 12 amino acids long. This specimen belongs to a study of blood T cell repertoires in COVID-19. Study background: T cells, B-cell-depleted T cells, or PBMCs supplied cDNA or gDNA.

Those enrolled, adults aged roughly 18 to 90 years, came from about two dozen US areas. This table comes from immunoSEQ multiplex PCR, and its TCRdb copy is limited to in-frame clones, with some not included. This table has 140,000 to 150,000 clones, roughly nine tenths appearing once. The origin of this receptor is a woman aged 40 to 55 who had been exposed to COVID-19. The chain links TRBV7-9 to TRBJ2-5; D is perhaps TRBD1 (5 bases). Sequenced: PBMCs or T cells enriched from blood (not recorded which). The CDR3 protein is CASSPYADTRYF. CDR3 sequence (DNA): TGTGCCAGCAGCCCATATGCGGACACCAGGTACTTC. Using reference TRBV7-9 and TRBJ2-5 for the parts outside the CDR3, the full variable domain is DTGVSQNPRHKITKRGQNVTFRCDPISEHNRLYWYRQTLGQGPEFLTYFQNEAQLEKSRLLSDRFSAERPKGSFSTLEIQRTEQGDSAMYLCASSPYADTRYFGPGTRLLVL.